This T cell receptor (beta chain) was obtained from a study of radiation and T cells in renal cell carcinoma. Time point of the sample: blood 2 weeks post-SBRT. Treatment here: 15 Gy SBRT to primary tumor, nephrectomy 4 weeks later. Profiling relied on immunoSEQ multiplex PCR, and the TCRdb table lists in-frame clones only, not all of them. The sample records 60,000 to 80,000 clones, 82% being singletons. The CDR3 totals 14 residues. The germline V gene has CDR1 SGHRS and CDR2 YFSETQ. With 4 bases clipped from V and 6 bases from J, the junction kept 9 bases outside the gene matches. The TCR originated in a man aged 55 to 69 with renal cell carcinoma. The sequencing here drew on blood, taken from a patient whose treatment included radiotherapy and nephrectomy. The chain is built from TRBV5-1 and TRBJ2-5; 7 bases align to TRBD1. The chain's CDR3 is CASSQDRMIKTQYF. The CDR3 nucleotides read TGCGCCAGCAGCCAGGACAGGATGATTAAGACCCAGTACTTC.